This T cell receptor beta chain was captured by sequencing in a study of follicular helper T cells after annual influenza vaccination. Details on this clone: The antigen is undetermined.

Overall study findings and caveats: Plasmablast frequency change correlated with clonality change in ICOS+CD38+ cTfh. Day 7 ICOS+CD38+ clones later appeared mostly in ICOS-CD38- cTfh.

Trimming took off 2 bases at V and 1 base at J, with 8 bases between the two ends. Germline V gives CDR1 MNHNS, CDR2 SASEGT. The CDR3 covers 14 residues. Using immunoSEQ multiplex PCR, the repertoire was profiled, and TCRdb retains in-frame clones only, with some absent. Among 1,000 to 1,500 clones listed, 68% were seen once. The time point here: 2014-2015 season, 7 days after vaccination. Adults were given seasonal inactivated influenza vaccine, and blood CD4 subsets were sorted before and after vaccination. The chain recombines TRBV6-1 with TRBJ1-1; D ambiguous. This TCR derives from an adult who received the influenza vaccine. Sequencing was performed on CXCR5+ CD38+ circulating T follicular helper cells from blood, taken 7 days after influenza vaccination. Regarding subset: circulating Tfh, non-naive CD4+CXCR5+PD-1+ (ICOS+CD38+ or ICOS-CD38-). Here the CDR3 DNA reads TGTGCCAGCAGTGAATCTCGACAGAACACTGAAGCTTTCTTT. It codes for CASSESRQNTEAFF.